These 2 T cell receptor beta chains originate from one sample sequenced in a study of blood T cell repertoires in COVID-19. Libraries were prepared by immunoSEQ multiplex PCR; TCRdb keeps only in-frame clonotypes and omits some of them. Of about 400,000 clones listed, under 90% are singletons. The sequenced material came from PBMCs or T cells enriched from blood (not recorded which). Receptor source: a woman between 25 and 40 years old who had recovered from COVID-19.

The chain has TRBV5-1 and TRBJ1-2; the D is unclear. Germline assignment: CDR1 SGHRS and CDR2 YFSETQ. This CDR3 is built from 15 residues. Trimming took 0 bases from V and 3 from J, leaving 12 bases between them. The CDR3 coding sequence is TGCGCCAGCAGCTTGGCCGTGGAGGGTGACTATGGCTACACCTTC. Its translation: CASSLAVEGDYGYTF.

The V call is TRBV7-2, the J call TRBJ2-5; 8 bases map to TRBD1. CDR3 length equals 13 residues. Germline V gene data show CDR1 as SGHTA and CDR2 as FQGNSA. With 4 bases clipped from V and 4 bases from J, the junction kept 2 bases outside the gene matches. CDR3 sequence (DNA): TGTGCCAGCAGCTACGACAGGGGAGAGACCCAGTACTTC. Protein product: CASSYDRGETQYF.